This T cell receptor beta chain emerged from a study of spatial heterogeneity in lung cancer. Study at large: The count of detected beta-chain sequences consistently exceeded that of alpha-chain sequences.

The germline CDR1 and CDR2 sequences are DFQATT and SNEGSKA (reference sequence). There are 12 residues in the CDR3. The V end lost 2 bases, the J end lost 2 bases, and 6 bases lay between the germline ends. This clonotype was counted many times. The antigen remains unidentified. Study-wide results and limits: At resection, ubiquitous expanded tumor TCRs appeared in blood more than at follow-up.

Every TCR cDNA molecule bore its own unique molecular identifier. TCRdb called the 5' RACE reads again in MiXCR, with one record for every CDR3 protein. The table has some 25,000 distinct CDR3 sequences, approximately 4.7% seen once. Time point denoted: sample taken at primary tumor resection. Unsorted samples of tumor, nontumor lung or frozen PBMC had their whole RNA sequenced. The 60 to 90 donors had untreated early-stage non-small cell lung cancer. The clonotype was recovered from a male donor with early-stage non-small cell lung cancer. Sequencing used PBMCs, obtained at surgery. V gene TRBV20-1 combines with J gene TRBJ2-5; weak D call: TRBD2 (6 bases). As DNA, the CDR3 is TGCAGTGCTAGACGGGGGCAAGAGACCCAGTACTTC. It is translated as CSARRGQETQYF.